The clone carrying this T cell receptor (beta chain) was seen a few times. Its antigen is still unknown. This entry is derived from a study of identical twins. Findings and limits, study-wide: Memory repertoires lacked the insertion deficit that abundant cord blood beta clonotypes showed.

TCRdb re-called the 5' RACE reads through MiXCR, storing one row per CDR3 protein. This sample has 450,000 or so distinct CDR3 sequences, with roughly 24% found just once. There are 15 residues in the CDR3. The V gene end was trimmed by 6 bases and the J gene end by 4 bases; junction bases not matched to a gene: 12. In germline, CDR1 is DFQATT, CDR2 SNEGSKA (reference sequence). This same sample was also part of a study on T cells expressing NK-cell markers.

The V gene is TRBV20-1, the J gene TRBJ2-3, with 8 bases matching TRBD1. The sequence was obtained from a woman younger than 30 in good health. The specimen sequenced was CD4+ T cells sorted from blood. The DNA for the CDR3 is TGCAGTGCACATGACAGGGGAAGTATAGCAGATACGCAGTATTTT. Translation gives CSAHDRGSIADTQYF.